Following are 9 T cell receptor beta chains from one sample sequenced in a study of control samples from healthy donors and cancer patients. Sequencing used immunoSEQ multiplex PCR; TCRdb keeps in-frame clones, though not all of them. The sample shows fewer than 250,000 clones, approximately 90% of them seen only once. Sequenced input: blood. The receptors were sampled from a man between 25 and 39 years old in good health.

V is TRBV2 and J is TRBJ1-3, with unresolved D. V lost 6 bases and J lost 2, with 17 bases in between. The CDR3 is 16 residues long. Germline CDR1 reads SNHLY; CDR2 reads FYNNEI. CDR3 sequence reads: CASSALRGGPGNTIYF. CDR3 sequence (DNA): TGTGCCAGCAGCGCCTTACGGGGAGGGCCTGGAAACACCATATATTTT.

The genes are TRBV6-1 and TRBJ2-1; a possible D gene is TRBD2 (6 bases). The CDR3 has 18 amino acids. V dropped 1 base and J dropped 4 bases, with 20 bases sitting between them. Germline V lookup: CDR1 MNHNS, CDR2 SASEGT. CDR3: CASSEDGTSPGIYNEQFF. In DNA, the CDR3 is TGTGCCAGCAGTGAAGACGGGACTTCCCCCGGAATATACAATGAGCAGTTCTTC.

The chain uses TRBV7-9 and TRBJ2-1, with D possibly matching TRBD1 (6 bases). Trimming removed 5 bases from V and 4 bases from J, with 18 bases in between. CDR3 length: 16 residues. Germline CDR1 is SEHNR and CDR2 is FQNEAQ (reference sequence). CDR3 amino acids: CASSLKGGGPYNEQFF. For the CDR3, the DNA is TGTGCCAGCAGCCTTAAGGGTGGGGGCCCGTACAATGAGCAGTTCTTC.

The chain recombines TRBV9 with TRBJ1-5, with 7 nucleotides matching TRBD1. The CDR3 totals 16 residues. The germline CDR1 and CDR2 sequences are SGDLS and YYNGEE. V was clipped by 0 bases and J by 4 bases; unmatched bases: 7. The CDR3 reads CASSVGGGGKNQPQHF. The CDR3 nucleotides are TGTGCCAGCAGCGTAGGAGGGGGCGGCAAAAATCAGCCCCAGCATTTT.

The CDR3 nucleotides are TGTGCCAGCAGCCTCGTTCCCCGGGACAGGTCGGCCCTCGGTCGCACAGATACGCAGTATTTT. Residues: CASSLVPRDRSALGRTDTQYF. The rearrangement links TRBV4-2 to TRBJ2-3, with 8 bases aligning to TRBD1. Germline V gene sequence: CDR1 LGHNA, CDR2 YNFKEQ. V trimming: 4 bases; J trimming: 1 base; junction bases outside the gene matches: 22. The CDR3 covers 21 residues.

This sequence joins TRBV6-2 or TRBV6-3 and TRBJ2-2; 11 bases fit TRBD2. CDR3 size: 21 residues. The V segment lost 6 bases and the J segment 4 bases; nucleotides outside the gene matches: 22. The germline V gene has CDR1 MNHEY and CDR2 SVGEGT. CDR3 sequence reads: CASSRRSTLAGGTKFTGELFF. The DNA of the CDR3 is TGTGCCAGCAGCCGCCGGTCTACGCTAGCGGGGGGTACAAAATTCACCGGGGAGCTGTTTTTT.

The chain joins TRBV14 to TRBJ1-2; 9 bases are shared with TRBD1. The CDR3 sequence is 16 residues long. CDR1 and CDR2 (germline): SGHDN, FVKESK. V dropped 6 bases and J dropped 7; count of bases not matched to a gene: 15. In nucleotides, the CDR3 is TGTGCCAGCAGGCGGACAGGGGCCGCCCAACACTTTGGCTACACCTTC. This encodes CASRRTGAAQHFGYTF. The complete variable domain, with remaining parts taken from reference TRBV14 and TRBJ1-2, reads EAGVTQFPSHSVIEKGQTVTLRCDPISGHDNLYWYRRVMGKEIKFLLHFVKESKQDESGMPNNRFLAERTGGTYSTLKVQPAELEDSGVYFCASRRTGAAQHFGYTFGSGTRLTVV.

The CDR3 region is CASSIAARSNQPQHF. The CDR3 nucleotides read TGTGCCAGTAGTATAGCTGCGCGGAGCAATCAGCCCCAGCATTTT. The chain has TRBV19 and TRBJ1-5; no definite D call. Per the germline V gene, CDR1 is LNHDA and CDR2 is SQIVND (reference sequence). The CDR3 is 15 residues long. V lost 1 base and J lost 1, with 8 bases in between.

This clone was seen once. V gene TRBV4-1 combines with J gene TRBJ1-1, with no clear D. V lost 0 bases to trimming and J lost 1 base, with 15 bases between them. Germline V lookup: CDR1 MGHRA, CDR2 YSYEKL. The CDR3 contains 17 residues. The CDR3 region has the DNA TGCGCCAGCAGCCAAGATATTTGGGTGCCTGGGAACACTGAAGCTTTCTTT. Translation: CASSQDIWVPGNTEAFF.